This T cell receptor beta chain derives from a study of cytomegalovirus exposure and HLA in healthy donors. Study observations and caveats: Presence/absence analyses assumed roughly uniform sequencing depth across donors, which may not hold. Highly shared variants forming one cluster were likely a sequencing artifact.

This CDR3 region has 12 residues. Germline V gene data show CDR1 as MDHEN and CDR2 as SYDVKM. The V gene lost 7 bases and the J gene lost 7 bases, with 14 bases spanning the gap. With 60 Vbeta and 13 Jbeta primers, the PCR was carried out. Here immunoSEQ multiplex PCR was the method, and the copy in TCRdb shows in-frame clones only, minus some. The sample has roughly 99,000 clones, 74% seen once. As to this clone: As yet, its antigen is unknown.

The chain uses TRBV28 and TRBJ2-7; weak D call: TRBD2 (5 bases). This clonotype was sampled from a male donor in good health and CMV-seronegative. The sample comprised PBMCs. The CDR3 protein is CASTPDSGEQYF. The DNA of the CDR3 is TGTGCCAGCACCCCGGACTCCGGGGAGCAGTACTTC.